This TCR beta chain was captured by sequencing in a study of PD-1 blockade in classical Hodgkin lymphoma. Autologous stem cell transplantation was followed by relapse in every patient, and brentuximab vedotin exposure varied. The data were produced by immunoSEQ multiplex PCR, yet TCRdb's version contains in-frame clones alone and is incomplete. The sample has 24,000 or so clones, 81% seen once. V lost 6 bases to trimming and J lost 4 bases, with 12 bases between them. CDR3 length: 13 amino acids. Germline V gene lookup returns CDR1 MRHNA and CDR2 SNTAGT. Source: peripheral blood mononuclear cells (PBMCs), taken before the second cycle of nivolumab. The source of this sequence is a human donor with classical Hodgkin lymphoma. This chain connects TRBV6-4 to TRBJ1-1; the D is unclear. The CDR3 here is CASSPYVGTEAFF. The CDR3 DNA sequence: TGTGCCAGCAGCCCCTATGTGGGCACTGAAGCTTTCTTT.